This T cell receptor beta chain was identified during a study of immune evolution from preneoplasia to lung adenocarcinoma. Broader study findings: Top clone frequencies peaked in normal lung, apparently declining through invasive adenocarcinoma. Clonality was highest in normal lung, lower in later-stage lesions apparently.

As concerns this clone: Its antigen is not identified.

Two lung cancer pathologists independently confirmed each histologic diagnosis. Generated by immunoSEQ multiplex PCR, the TCRdb table keeps only in-frame clones and is missing some. The sample gives approximately 4,300 clones, roughly four fifths of which show up once; about 9% is in the top ten. The CDR3 is made up of 13 amino acids. The V gene end was trimmed by 6 bases and the J gene end by 7 bases; junction bases not matched to a gene: 8. Looked up from germline, CDR1 is SQVTM and CDR2 is ANQGSEA. V is TRBV29-1 and J is TRBJ1-2, with 10 bases matching TRBD1. Sequencing input: FFPE lung adenocarcinoma in situ tissue. The clonotype comes from an older person with lung adenocarcinoma. The CDR3 is CSVADRGQVGYTF. In DNA form, the CDR3 reads TGCAGCGTAGCCGACAGGGGGCAAGTTGGCTACACCTTC.